These 9 T cell receptor beta chains came from one sample sequenced in a study of blood T cells in healthy people across ages. Using a J-beta primer mix together with a sample-barcoded 5' primer, a second PCR was run for about 7 to 12 cycles. TCRdb processed the 5' RACE reads anew with MiXCR; each CDR3 protein has one entry. The sample contains about 570,000 distinct CDR3 sequences, roughly a quarter of which appear only once. The sequenced sample was blood. The receptor set was obtained from a woman in her sixties or seventies in good health.

The chain couples TRBV24-1 to TRBJ1-1; D may be TRBD1 (6 bases). Trimming shortened V by 7 bases and J by 8 bases, and 13 bases separated the two germline ends. Germline lookup yields CDR1 KGHDR and CDR2 SFDVKD. This CDR3 spans 12 amino acids. This CDR3 reads CATRLPTGEAFF. The CDR3 DNA follows: TGTGCCACCAGGCTTCCGACAGGAGAAGCTTTCTTT.

This clonotype has a handful of counts. The chain joins TRBV27 to TRBJ2-5; D may be TRBD2 (6 bases). With the DNA end fitting TRBJ2-7 better, the J assignment may be wrong. Germline values: CDR1 MNHEY, CDR2 SMNVEV (reference sequence). The CDR3 runs 15 residues. CDR3 sequence (DNA): TGTGCCAGCAGCCCCCTTTCGGGGGTCGCCTACGAGCAGTACTTC. Protein sequence: CASSPLSGVAYEQYF.

This clonotype was observed a few times. The genes are TRBV4-3 and TRBJ1-4, with D unclear. The CDR3 totals 17 residues. Germline CDR1 is LGHNA and CDR2 is YSLEER. Deletions cut 0 bases from V and 5 bases from J, with 16 bases between. The CDR3 region is CASSQEPNPAVNEKLFF. As DNA, the CDR3 is TGCGCCAGCAGCCAAGAGCCCAACCCGGCAGTGAATGAAAAACTGTTTTTT.

The V gene is TRBV29-1, the J gene TRBJ2-3, with a weak D call TRBD1 (5 bases). The CDR3 consists of 13 residues. Germline V gives CDR1 SQVTM, CDR2 ANQGSEA. Trimming took off 6 bases at V and 2 bases at J, with 12 bases between the two ends. The CDR3 bases are TGCAGCGTAGGGGCTAGAAACACAGATACGCAGTATTTT. Translated, it gives CSVGARNTDTQYF.

This clonotype was counted ten times or more. The chain joins TRBV7-3 to TRBJ2-5; D unresolved. This CDR3 has 14 residues. V lost 0 bases and J lost 5, with 10 bases in between. Germline CDR1 reads SGHTA; CDR2 reads FQGTGA. The CDR3 protein is CASSLTGGLETQYF. The CDR3 DNA reads as TGTGCCAGCAGCTTAACTGGTGGTCTTGAGACCCAGTACTTC. The variable domain in full, with the rest retrieved from reference TRBV7-3 and TRBJ2-5, is GAGVSQTPSNKVTEKGKYVELRCDPISGHTALYWYRQSLGQGPEFLIYFQGTGAADDSGLPNDRFFAVRPEGSVSTLKIQRTERGDSAVYLCASSLTGGLETQYFGPGTRLLVL.

This clonotype has just a few counts. This chain connects TRBV3-1 to TRBJ2-2, with D maybe TRBD2 (6 bases). CDR3 length: 13 amino acids. Trimming pared 5 bases from V and 13 bases from J, leaving 17 bases between. The V gene's germline CDR1 is LGHDT and CDR2 YNNKEL (reference sequence). CDR3 sequence (DNA): TGTGCCAGCAGCGCCAGACTAGTCCCTGGGCTGTTTTTT. It encodes CASSARLVPGLFF.

A few counts support this clonotype. The chain has TRBV2 and TRBJ2-5, with a possible D match to TRBD1 (6 bases). V was shortened by 7 bases and J by 4 bases, with 22 bases between the two germline ends. Germline V gene data show CDR1 as SNHLY and CDR2 as FYNNEI. The CDR3 sequence is 16 residues long. The CDR3 region has the DNA TGTGCCAGCACCTCAACGGGGACAATCGGCGGAGAGACCCAGTACTTC. The encoded protein is CASTSTGTIGGETQYF.

In this sample, this clonotype turned up a few times. It is likely a read error, because the conserved phenylalanine at the end of the CDR3 is missing. The V call is TRBV29-1, the J call TRBJ1-1; D call uncertain. In germline, CDR1 is SQVTM, CDR2 ANQGSEA. This CDR3 is 11 amino acids long. V was clipped by 8 bases and J by 1 base, with 8 bases between them. CDR3 residues: CSHPGNTEAFL. The CDR3 nucleotides are TGCAGCCACCCTGGGAACACTGAAGCTTTCCTT.

This clonotype occurred many times. V gene TRBV7-9 combines with J gene TRBJ1-1; D unresolved. Trimming stripped 5 bases from V and 5 bases from J, with 12 bases between. CDR3 length: 13 amino acids. Germline V gene sequence: CDR1 SEHNR, CDR2 FQNEAQ (reference sequence). The chain's CDR3 is CASSLEPTTEAFF. In nucleotides, the CDR3 is TGTGCCAGCAGCCTCGAACCTACTACTGAAGCTTTCTTT. The whole variable domain, remainder taken from reference TRBV7-9 and TRBJ1-1, is DTGVSQNPRHKITKRGQNVTFRCDPISEHNRLYWYRQTLGQGPEFLTYFQNEAQLEKSRLLSDRFSAERPKGSFSTLEIQRTEQGDSAMYLCASSLEPTTEAFFGQGTRLTVV.